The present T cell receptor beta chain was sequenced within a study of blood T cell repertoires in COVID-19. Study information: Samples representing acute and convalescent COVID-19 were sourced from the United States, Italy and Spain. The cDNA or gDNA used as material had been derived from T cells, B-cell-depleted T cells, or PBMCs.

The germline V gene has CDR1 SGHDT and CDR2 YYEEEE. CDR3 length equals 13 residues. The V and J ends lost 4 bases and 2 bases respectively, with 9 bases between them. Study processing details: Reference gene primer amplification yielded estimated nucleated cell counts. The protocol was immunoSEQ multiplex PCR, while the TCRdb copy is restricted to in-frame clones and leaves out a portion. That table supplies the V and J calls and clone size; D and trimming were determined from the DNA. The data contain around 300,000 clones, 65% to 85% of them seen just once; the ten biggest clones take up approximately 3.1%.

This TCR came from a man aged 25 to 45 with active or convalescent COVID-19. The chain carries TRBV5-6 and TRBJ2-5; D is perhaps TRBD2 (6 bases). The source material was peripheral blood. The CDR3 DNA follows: TGTGCCAGCAGCCTTGGGGGGCAAGAGACCCAGTACTTC. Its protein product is CASSLGGQETQYF.